This T cell receptor beta chain was documented in a study of T-cell reconstitution after alpha-beta-depleted transplantation in children. Study-wide points: There were reportedly several hundred expanded graft clones from which alpha-beta T cells came about two months after transplant. T-cell counts and diversity at one year post-transplant came mainly from newly produced T cells.

Of note for this clonotype: The antigen remains unidentified. Sequence at one end of the junction differs from germline and may be a read error.

Germline V gene data show CDR1 as DFQATT and CDR2 as SNEGSKA (reference sequence). There are 16 residues in the CDR3. The TCRbeta library incorporated unique molecular identifiers. TCRdb analysed the PCR reads with MiXCR anew, one entry per CDR3 protein. The table has 610,000 or so distinct CDR3 sequences, approximately 30% seen once. This clonotype was obtained from a boy less than two years old with Wiskott-Aldrich syndrome, due to receive a stem cell transplant. This rearrangement joins TRBV20-1 to TRBJ2-1; 12 nucleotides line up with TRBD2. Sequencing was performed on PBMCs, taken before TCRalphabeta/CD19-depleted stem cell transplant. The CDR3 nucleotides read TGCAGTGCGAGAGGTGGGACTAGCGGGCTCTACAATGAGCAGTTCTTC. Its protein product is CSARGGTSGLYNEQFF.